What follows is one T cell receptor (beta chain) and its context. Its antigen is unknown. UMI-labeled 5' RACE TRB cDNA libraries were prepared from the cells. TCRdb reprocessed the 5' RACE reads; each CDR3 protein has one entry and no DNA is given. The table lists 45,000 to 70,000 distinct CDR3 sequences. This sample is part of a study of CXCR3-negative and CXCR3-positive naive CD8 T cells. Overall study results and limits: Diversity proved comparably high across both naive subsets and much lower in memory CD8+ cells. From TRB CDR3 properties, TCR strength was inferred; surface CD5 did not differ between naive subsets. Comparison of naive CXCR3-negative and CXCR3-positive cells revealed similar TRBV-TRBJ usage, while memory cells differed. Cryopreservation partially lowered CXCR3 expression, so most assays used fresh PBMCs.

This TCR derives from a human donor in good health. Some clones in this sample may be carry-over from other donors' samples. Material for sequencing was memory CD8+ T cells from blood.

CDR3 amino acids: CASTAIYNEQFF. The chain carries TRBV2 and TRBJ2-1. The CDR3 contains 12 residues. Per germline, CDR1 SNHLY and CDR2 FYNNEI.